This TCR beta chain was profiled in a study of early T cells in non-severe SARS-CoV-2 infection. Study at large: Sequenced material consisted of bulk RNA (from unsorted whole blood), and chains were unpaired.

Regarding the study as a whole: In VDJdb matching, anti-spike CD8 responses were favored while private and CD4 specificities went missing.

This clonotype was seen at least ten times. As yet, its antigen is unknown. Sequence at one end of the junction differs from germline and may be a read error. CDR1 is LGHNA, CDR2 YSLEER, per germline. The CDR3 runs 13 residues. In the library, individual cDNA molecules carried attached unique molecular identifiers. TCRdb called the 5' RACE reads again in MiXCR, with one record for every CDR3 protein. The sample contains some 91,000 distinct CDR3 sequences, roughly 11% of which appear only once. The receptor comes from an adult who was a healthcare worker with PCR-confirmed SARS-CoV-2 infection or an uninfected control (not recorded which). The starting material was whole blood, obtained at baseline. The chain links TRBV4-3 to TRBJ1-3; D gene unclear. Here the CDR3 reads CASTQQIGNTIYF. The CDR3 nucleotides are TGCGCCAGCACCCAACAGATTGGAAACACCATATATTTT.